This TCR beta chain was recorded in a study of Ad26.COV2.S vaccination and SARS-CoV-2 variants (dated by TCRdb to 2020 to 2023). Study-wide context: Vaccine-arm donors came from COV1001, a multicentre, randomized, double-blind, placebo-controlled phase I-IIa trial of Ad26.COV2.S in healthy adults. TCRbeta repertoire sequencing served as the tool for gauging how specific and how broad the SARS-CoV-2-reactive T cell receptors were following Ad26.COV2.S vaccination. Blinding of investigators to trial group allocation was maintained during experiments and outcome assessment. A total of 32 samples were included in the TCR-sequenced set, comprising roughly 20 Ad26.COV2.S vaccine recipients, 5 placebo recipients and 8 SARS-CoV-2 convalescent individuals. Ad26.COV2.S was given intramuscularly at 5x10^10 or 1x10^11 viral particles, as a single shot or as two shots 56 days apart. Trial participants were randomized into five groups of five: low-dose or high-dose Ad26.COV2.S given once or twice, or placebo on both occasions.

The CDR3 runs 16 amino acids, cysteine and phenylalanine included. The only DNA kept is the CDR3, 48 bases in frame from the first base. CDR1 is given as SGHNT and CDR2 as YYREEE, both from the germline V gene (reference sequence). The germline V and J ends show losses of 0 bases and 5 bases respectively, and no gene match explains 8 bases of the junction. For this clone: Which antigen it targets is not known. No base quality information exists; no much larger clone differs at one position.

What the treatment or condition label conveys for this sample: around 19 received Ad26.COV2.S at low or high dose, single or two shots; 5 received placebo; per-sample allocation not given. Repertoires of vaccine and placebo recipients were sequenced from samples taken on day 63 after the first injection. Between 29 July and 7 August 2020, Cohort 1b enrolled around 25 adults aged 18-55 years at one site in Boston, USA. Ad26.COV2.S consisted of a replication-incompetent adenovirus type 26 vector by which a prefusion-stabilized SARS-CoV-2 spike protein from the original Wuhan strain was expressed. The immunoSEQ Assay was the method used to sequence TCRbeta CDR3 regions. After extraction, genomic DNA underwent amplification by bias-controlled multiplex PCR, followed by high-throughput sequencing. From the authors' description of their analysis: Collapsing and filtering of sequences were performed to quantify the absolute abundance of each unique TCRbeta CDR3 region. T cell fraction was estimated by normalizing TCRbeta template counts to usable DNA, with usable DNA measured through amplification of reference genes found in all nucleated cells. Repertoire TCRs were annotated as SARS-CoV-2-specific when V gene, CDR3 amino acid sequence and J gene were exactly matched to a known reactive TCR set. The reference SARS-CoV-2 TCR set came from MIRA and was filtered for enrichment in COVID-19-positive ImmuneCODE repertoires, removing public or cross-reactive TCRs. Drawing on the MIRA antigens, annotated TCRs were analysed further at the level of specific ORF or position within ORF. Breadth was defined as the number of annotated unique rearrangements divided by the total number of unique productive rearrangements, and depth was defined as the summed frequency of the annotated unique rearrangements. Two-sided Wilcoxon rank-sum tests were applied when comparing TCR breadth between groups. TCRdb stores this immuneACCESS table with in-frame sequences only. Part of the clones is absent; in the studies checked, under half of the shortfall reflects unresolved V genes, and no reason is known for the rest. V and J calls and clone size are given by that table; D and trimming were obtained from the DNA. Counted in this sample were about 460,000 clones; approximately 90% of them appeared once. 1.5% to 2% of the sample is held by the ten biggest clonotypes.

General findings and caveats noted by the study authors: Comparing responses between vaccine doses or regimens was not something the study was powered to do. Higher spike-specific TCR breadth was observed in Ad26.COV2.S recipients than in placebo recipients (P = 0.0014). It was noted by the authors that total T cell responses may have been underestimated by the TCR breadth and depth analyses. Substantial breadth of spike-specific CD8+ and CD4+ T cell responses was reported after vaccination. Non-spike TCR breadth was comparable between vaccine and placebo recipients, consistent with the vaccine containing only spike.

This receptor was obtained from a person between 18 and 65 years old who received the Ad26.COV2.S COVID-19 vaccine or a placebo. This chain joins TRBV5-4 to TRBJ2-5, with 9 middle bases fitting TRBD2. The material sequenced was peripheral blood, taken in a trial of Ad26.COV2.S vaccine versus placebo. The nucleotide sequence reads as follows: TGTGCCAGCAGCTTGGGCGGGGGGGAAGTATACGAGACCCAGTACTTC. Its amino acids are CASSLGGGEVYETQYF.